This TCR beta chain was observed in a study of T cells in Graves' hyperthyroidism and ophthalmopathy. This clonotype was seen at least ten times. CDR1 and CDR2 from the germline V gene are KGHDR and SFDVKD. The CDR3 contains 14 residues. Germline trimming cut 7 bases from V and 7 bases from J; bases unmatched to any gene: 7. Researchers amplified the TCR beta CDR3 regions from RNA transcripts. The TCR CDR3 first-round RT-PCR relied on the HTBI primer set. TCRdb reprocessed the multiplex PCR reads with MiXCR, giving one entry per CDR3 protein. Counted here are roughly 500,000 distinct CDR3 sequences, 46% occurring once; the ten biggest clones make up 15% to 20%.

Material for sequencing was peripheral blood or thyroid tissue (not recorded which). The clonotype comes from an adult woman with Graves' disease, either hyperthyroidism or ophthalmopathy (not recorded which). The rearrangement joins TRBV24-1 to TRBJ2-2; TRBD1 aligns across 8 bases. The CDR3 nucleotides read TGTGCCACCAGGAAGACAGGGGAAGGCGGGGAGCTGTTTTTT. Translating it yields CATRKTGEGGELFF.